This entry concerns a single TCR beta chain. PCR primers comprised 60 Vbeta and 13 Jbeta primers. Data came from immunoSEQ multiplex PCR; TCRdb stores just in-frame clones and leaves some out. Here the sample spans some 150,000 clones, around 78% being singletons. This entry belongs to a study of cytomegalovirus exposure and HLA in healthy donors. After removal of 6 bases from V and 1 base from J, the junction contained 3 bases not matched to a gene. The CDR3 runs 15 residues. The germline V gene encodes CDR1 SNHLY and CDR2 FYNNEI. The chain links TRBV2 to TRBJ2-1, with 10 positions matching TRBD2. Sequenced: PBMCs. The receptor's source is a male donor in good health and CMV-seronegative. As DNA, the CDR3 is TGTGCCAGCAGCCCTAGCGGGAGTTCCTACAATGAGCAGTTCTTC. This codes for CASSPSGSSYNEQFF.